Below, 14 T cell receptor beta chains from the same sample are listed, as sequenced in a study of CD4 T cells in relation to SARS-CoV-2 and coronaviruses. TCRdb keeps only in-frame clones here, not all; method: immunoSEQ multiplex PCR. The data contain 20,000 to 25,000 clones, over 60% of them singletons. These TCRs' antigens remain unknown. CD4+ T cells from unexposed donors were obtained before the COVID-19 pandemic (2011-2018). Isolation of CD4+ T cells took place after less than 13 days in culture. Input material: CD4+ T cells from PBMCs, cultured in vitro. The receptors here all came from a human donor in good health.

This rearrangement joins TRBV29-1 to TRBJ2-3; TRBD2 aligns across 10 bases. The CDR3 consists of 15 residues. Germline V lookup: CDR1 SQVTM, CDR2 ANQGSEA. Trimming cost V 5 bases and J 5 bases; bases outside gene matches: 10. CDR3 DNA: TGCAGCGTTAATCTGCGGCTAGCGGGAGAAGATACGCAGTATTTT. It encodes CSVNLRLAGEDTQYF.

The rearrangement links TRBV20-1 to TRBJ2-7; D is possibly TRBD2 (6 bases). Deletions cut 5 bases from V and 6 bases from J, with 11 bases between. The CDR3 sequence is 11 residues long. Germline CDR1 reads DFQATT; CDR2 reads SNEGSKA (reference sequence). In DNA form, the CDR3 reads TGCAGTGCTCCCTGGCGGGGCGAGCAGTACTTC. This sequence encodes CSAPWRGEQYF.

The gene calls are TRBV4-1 and TRBJ2-1, with a weak D call TRBD1 (6 bases). In germline, CDR1 is MGHRA, CDR2 YSYEKL. This CDR3 contains 18 residues. V was clipped by 0 bases and J by 8 bases, with 23 bases between them. In DNA form, the CDR3 reads TGCGCCAGCAGCCAAGATCGGGGAGATGAACAGGGTTCGGATGAGCAGTTCTTC. As protein: CASSQDRGDEQGSDEQFF.

This chain uses TRBV6-4 with TRBJ2-3; no clear D. CDR1 MRHNA and CDR2 SNTAGT come from the germline V gene. The CDR3 covers 15 residues. Between the trimmed V and J ends, which lost 2 bases and 5 bases, there was a span of 14 bases. The CDR3 spells CASSDRASHEDTQYF. Here the CDR3 DNA reads TGTGCCAGCAGTGACCGAGCGTCCCACGAAGATACGCAGTATTTT.

V gene TRBV7-3 combines with J gene TRBJ2-6; D unclear. Looked up from germline, CDR1 is SGHTA and CDR2 is FQGTGA. V lost 5 bases to trimming and J lost 4 bases, with 12 bases between them. This CDR3 is built from 15 residues. In DNA, the CDR3 is TGTGCCAGCAGCCCCTCTGGATCAGGGGCCAACGTCCTGACTTTC. It encodes CASSPSGSGANVLTF.

The chain joins TRBV28 to TRBJ2-3; possibly TRBD2 for D (5 bases). The germline CDR1 and CDR2 sequences are MDHEN and SYDVKM. Trimming pared 5 bases from V and 7 bases from J, leaving 16 bases between. The CDR3 contains 14 residues. The CDR3 protein is CASSPRTVNNTQYF. CDR3 nucleotide sequence: TGTGCCAGCAGTCCCAGGACTGTGAACAATACGCAGTATTTT.

This chain connects TRBV18 to TRBJ1-1; D may be TRBD1 (6 bases). V lost 2 bases to trimming and J lost 5 bases, with 15 bases between them. Per germline, CDR1 KGHSH and CDR2 LQKENI. The CDR3 sequence is 15 residues long. CDR3 nucleotides: TGTGCCAGCTCACCAGTCGAACGGGGGCGAACTGAAGCTTTCTTT. It specifies CASSPVERGRTEAFF.

This clone was found a few times. This chain links TRBV9 with TRBJ2-1; 11 nucleotides align to TRBD2. CDR3 size: 15 residues. Germline CDR1 and CDR2: SGDLS and YYNGEE. Germline trimming cut 2 bases from V and 8 bases from J; bases unmatched to any gene: 6. CDR3 in DNA: TGTGCCAGCAGCGTGGGACTAGCGGATTTGCATGAGCAGTTCTTC. Its translation is CASSVGLADLHEQFF.

The chain joins TRBV5-4 to TRBJ2-2, with 11 bases that match TRBD1. CDR1 is SGHNT and CDR2 is YYREEE in the germline V gene (reference sequence). The CDR3 spans 16 residues. The junction had 5 bases not matched to a gene; V was cut back by 3 bases and J by 4 bases. CDR3 DNA: TGTGCCAGCAGCTCACCCGGGACAGGGGGCACCGGGGAGCTGTTTTTT. It specifies CASSSPGTGGTGELFF.

The table lists this clone with a few counts. The V gene is TRBV18, the J gene TRBJ1-1; perhaps TRBD1 as D (5 bases). V was cut by 3 bases and J by 8 bases, with 19 bases left in between. The CDR3 runs to 15 residues. The germline V gene has CDR1 KGHSH and CDR2 LQKENI. The CDR3 sequence: CASSPNRDARQEAFF. The CDR3, as DNA: TGTGCCAGCTCACCCAACCGGGACGCCCGGCAGGAAGCTTTCTTT.

The chain couples TRBV27 to TRBJ1-2; 7 positions match TRBD1. This CDR3 region has 15 residues. J was trimmed by 7 bases and V by 6 bases; bases with no gene match: 14. Per germline, CDR1 MNHEY and CDR2 SMNVEV (reference sequence). CDR3 sequence: CASRAGQGGFGGYTF. CDR3 sequence (DNA): TGTGCCAGCAGGGCGGGGCAGGGGGGCTTCGGTGGCTACACCTTC.

The J gene is TRBJ1-2, the V gene TRBV19, with D perhaps TRBD1 (5 bases). This CDR3 has 15 residues. From germline, CDR1 is LNHDA and CDR2 SQIVND (reference sequence). The ends were cut back, 5 bases at V and 3 bases at J, with 16 bases in the middle. The CDR3 DNA follows: TGTGCCAGTAGTGCGGGGGGGTACGAAGACTATGGCTACACCTTC. As protein: CASSAGGYEDYGYTF.

V gene TRBV12-3 or TRBV12-4 combines with J gene TRBJ1-4, with a weak D call TRBD1 (5 bases). Trimming stripped 6 bases from V and 6 bases from J, with 8 bases between. The CDR3 is 12 amino acids. The CDR3 reads CASRAGDEKLFF. In DNA form, the CDR3 reads TGTGCCAGCAGAGCGGGGGATGAAAAACTGTTTTTT.

In this sample, this clone turned up once. The chain links TRBV9 to TRBJ2-3; D unresolved. The CDR3 length is 13 residues. V was shortened by 2 bases and J by 0 bases, with 4 bases between the two germline ends. CDR1 SGDLS and CDR2 YYNGEE come from the germline V gene. The CDR3 reads CASSVFSTDTQYF. CDR3 nucleotide sequence: TGTGCCAGCAGCGTCTTTAGCACAGATACGCAGTATTTT.